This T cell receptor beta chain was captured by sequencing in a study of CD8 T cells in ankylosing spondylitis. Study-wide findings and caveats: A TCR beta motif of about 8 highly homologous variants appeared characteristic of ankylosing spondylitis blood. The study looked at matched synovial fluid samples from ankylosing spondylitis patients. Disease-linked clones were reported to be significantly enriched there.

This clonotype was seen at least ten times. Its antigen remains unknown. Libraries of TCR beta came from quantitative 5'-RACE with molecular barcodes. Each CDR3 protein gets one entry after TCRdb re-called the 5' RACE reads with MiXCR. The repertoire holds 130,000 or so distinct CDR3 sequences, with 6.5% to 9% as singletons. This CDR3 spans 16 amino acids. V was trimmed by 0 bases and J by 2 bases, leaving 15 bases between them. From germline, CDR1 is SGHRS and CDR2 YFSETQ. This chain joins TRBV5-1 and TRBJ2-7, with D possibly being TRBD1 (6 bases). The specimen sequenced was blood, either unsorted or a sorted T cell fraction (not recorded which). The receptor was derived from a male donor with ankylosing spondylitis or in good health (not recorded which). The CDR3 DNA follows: TGCGCCAGCAGCTTGGGGACAGTTCAAAGCGCCTACGAGCAGTACTTC. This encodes CASSLGTVQSAYEQYF. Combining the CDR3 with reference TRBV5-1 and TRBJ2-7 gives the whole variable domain KAGVTQTPRYLIKTRGQQVTLSCSPISGHRSVSWYQQTPGQGLQFLFEYFSETQRNKGNFPGRFSGRQFSNSRSEMNVSTLELGDSALYLCASSLGTVQSAYEQYFGPGTRLTVT.